These T cell receptor beta chains were read from a single sample in a study of naive CD8 T cells in extremely preterm neonates. Sequencing used immunoSEQ multiplex PCR; TCRdb keeps in-frame clones, though not all of them. Of 5,000 to 6,500 clones in the sample, approximately 96% were seen once. Sequencing was done on a sample of naive CD8+ T cells from blood. Every receptor here comes from a human donor in good health. The CDR3 runs from the conserved cysteine through the conserved F or W. The D gene is left open where the match is weak. Size is stated for part of the rows, as once, few or many counts, or as a class when the clone is expanded.

NA,TRBJ1-5,TRBV21-1,once,CASRRGTGSFNQPQHF,TGTGCCAGCAGGAGAGGGACAGGGTCATTCAATCAGCCCCAGCATTTT
NA,TRBJ1-1,TRBV5-6,NA,CASSSRRGWVITEAFF,TGTGCCAGCAGCTCCCGTAGGGGGTGGGTTATCACTGAAGCTTTCTTT
NA,TRBJ2-3,TRBV27,NA,CASSRRVLGTDTQYF,TGTGCCAGCAGCCGCCGGGTACTCGGCACAGATACGCAGTATTTT
TRBD1,TRBJ2-3,TRBV9,once,CASSQGADTQYF,TGTGCCAGCAGCCAGGGGGCAGATACGCAGTATTTT
TRBD2,TRBJ2-1,TRBV11-3,NA,CASSSSGGHNEQFF,TGTGCCAGCAGCTCCAGCGGGGGTCACAATGAGCAGTTCTTC
TRBD1,TRBJ1-2,TRBV2,NA,CASSGRQGSGYTF,TGTGCCAGCAGTGGGAGACAGGGATCTGGCTACACCTTC
NA,TRBJ1-2,TRBV7-3,NA,CASSLLAGNYGYTF,TGTGCCAGCAGCTTACTAGCGGGCAACTATGGCTACACCTTC
NA,TRBJ1-5,TRBV5-6,once,CASQATGGNQPQHF,TGTGCCAGCCAGGCAACGGGAGGCAATCAGCCCCAGCATTTT
TRBD1,TRBJ2-3,TRBV2,NA,CATRDRVTDTQYF,TGTGCCACCCGGGACAGGGTCACAGATACGCAGTATTTT
NA,TRBJ2-3,TRBV27,NA,CAIRGPSQNTQYF,TGTGCCATCAGAGGTCCCTCACAGAATACGCAGTATTTT
TRBD1,TRBJ1-4,TRBV18,NA,CASSPRTGDEKLFF,TGTGCCAGCTCACCCAGGACAGGGGACGAAAAACTGTTTTTT
NA,TRBJ2-3,TRBV30,NA,CAWGPRGALTDTQYF,TGTGCCTGGGGGCCCAGGGGGGCACTCACAGATACGCAGTATTTT
TRBD2,TRBJ2-1,TRBV28,NA,CATIGVWEGHNEQFF,TGTGCCACCATAGGGGTGTGGGAGGGGCACAATGAGCAGTTCTTC
NA,TRBJ2-7,TRBV5-1,NA,CASSFSGTPAWQYF,TGCGCCAGCAGCTTTTCCGGGACACCGGCATGGCAGTACTTC
NA,TRBJ1-1,TRBV2,NA,CASSERAVNTEAFF,TGTGCCAGCAGTGAGAGGGCCGTGAACACTGAAGCTTTCTTT
NA,TRBJ2-3,TRBV28,NA,CASSLGGTITDTQYF,TGTGCCAGCAGCCTAGGGGGGACTATCACAGATACGCAGTATTTT
NA,TRBJ1-1,TRBV28,NA,CASSGGTVNTEAFF,TGTGCCAGCAGTGGGGGGACCGTGAACACTGAAGCTTTCTTT
TRBD1,TRBJ1-2,TRBV7-2,NA,CASSLQGQGDYGYTF,TGTGCCAGCAGCTTACAGGGACAGGGGGACTATGGCTACACCTTC
NA,TRBJ2-7,TRBV28,NA,CASSLYRVTHTYEQYF,TGTGCCAGCAGCTTGTACAGGGTTACCCATACCTACGAGCAGTACTTC
NA,TRBJ2-7,TRBV28,NA,CASSLVPSEQYF,TGTGCCAGCAGTTTAGTCCCTTCCGAGCAGTACTTC
TRBD1,TRBJ1-3,TRBV7-9,NA,CASSLTRGLRTGVGNTIYF,TGTGCCAGCAGCTTAACACGAGGCCTTAGGACAGGGGTTGGAAACACCATATATTTT
NA,TRBJ1-5,TRBV7-8,NA,CASSFSRVGGGQPQHF,TGTGCCAGCAGCTTTTCCAGGGTTGGGGGCGGACAGCCCCAGCATTTT
NA,TRBJ2-5,TRBV28,once,CASSSGGSQETQYF,TGTGCCAGCAGTTCTGGGGGCAGCCAAGAGACCCAGTACTTC
NA,TRBJ2-7,TRBV9,NA,CASGVGGSGSYEQYF,TGTGCCAGCGGCGTAGGAGGGAGTGGGTCCTACGAGCAGTACTTC
NA,TRBJ2-5,TRBV19,NA,CASSINRDETQYF,TGTGCCAGTAGTATAAACAGGGATGAGACCCAGTACTTC
NA,TRBJ2-3,TRBV2,NA,CASSDAGMKQYF,TGTGCCAGCAGTGACGCGGGGATGAAACAGTATTTT
NA,TRBJ2-7,TRBV7-9,NA,CASSLVWRGEQYF,TGTGCCAGCAGCTTAGTTTGGAGGGGCGAGCAGTACTTC
NA,TRBJ2-1,TRBV6-5,NA,CASRESAVHYEQFF,TGTGCCAGCAGGGAGAGCGCGGTACACTATGAGCAGTTCTTC
TRBD2,TRBJ2-3,TRBV6-4,NA,CASRRTSGSTTDTQYF,TGTGCCAGCAGAAGGACTAGCGGCAGCACCACAGATACGCAGTATTTT
NA,TRBJ2-7,TRBV11-1,NA,CASSPLGAGRPYEQYF,TGTGCCAGCAGCCCCCTCGGGGCGGGGCGGCCCTACGAGCAGTACTTC
TRBD2,TRBJ2-3,TRBV4-2,NA,CASSRSGGADTQYF,TGTGCCAGCAGCCGTAGCGGGGGGGCGGATACGCAGTATTTT
TRBD2,TRBJ2-7,TRBV14,NA,CASSQYSGTTREQYF,TGTGCCAGCAGCCAATATAGCGGGACAACCCGGGAGCAGTACTTC
NA,TRBJ2-7,TRBV18,few,CASSPRLSSSYEQYF,TGTGCCAGCTCACCCCGACTCTCCAGCTCCTACGAGCAGTACTTC
TRBD2,TRBJ2-7,TRBV10-3,NA,CAISLTGTSVRGEQYF,TGTGCCATCAGTCTAACCGGGACTAGCGTCAGAGGCGAGCAGTACTTC
NA,TRBJ1-1,TRBV5-6,NA,CASSLLGEGTEAFF,TGTGCCAGCAGCTTGTTGGGGGAGGGCACTGAAGCTTTCTTT
TRBD1,TRBJ2-7,TRBV28,NA,CASSPTGEAYEQYF,TGTGCCAGCAGCCCGACAGGGGAGGCCTACGAGCAGTACTTC
NA,TRBJ1-1,TRBV2,NA,CASSPWGPEAFF,TGTGCCAGCAGCCCCTGGGGCCCTGAAGCTTTCTTT